This TCR beta chain was identified during a study of CD8 T cells in Susac syndrome. Points from the study as a whole: The study acknowledged a relatively small number of individuals in its TCR sequencing and HLA analysis.

Turning to this clonotype: Its antigen is not identified.

Trimming left V 4 bases short and J 1 base short, with 10 bases between. CDR3 length equals 14 residues. Germline assignment: CDR1 PRHDT and CDR2 FYEKMQ (reference sequence). Reverse transcription of roughly 0.45 to 1 ug RNA used random hexamers. One entry per CDR3 protein results from TCRdb running MiXCR on the immunoSEQ multiplex PCR reads. Of about 80,000 distinct CDR3 sequences listed, over 75% are singletons. Negative isolation was used for CD8+ and CD4+ T cells, and FACS enrichment was applied to TEMRA cells. This clonotype was obtained from a human donor with multiple sclerosis. J is TRBJ1-2 and V is TRBV13, with no clear D. Material for sequencing was CD8+ T cells from PBMCs. CDR3 protein: CASSYSSVNYGYTF. In nucleotides, the CDR3 is TGTGCCAGCAGCTATTCCTCGGTTAACTATGGCTACACCTTC.